These 8 T cell receptor beta chains were all obtained from the same sample, sequenced in a study of cytomegalovirus exposure and HLA in healthy donors. In the PCR, 60 Vbeta and 13 Jbeta primers were used. Sequencing used immunoSEQ multiplex PCR; TCRdb keeps in-frame clones, though not all of them. The sample table includes approximately 50,000 clones. The sequencing sample was made of PBMCs. The source of these receptors is a male donor in good health and CMV-seronegative.

Here the CDR3 DNA reads TGTGCCAGCAGTCCGGCGGGGGGGAGGTCATGGGAGACCCAGTACTTC. Protein: CASSPAGGRSWETQYF. The chain employs TRBV6-6 and TRBJ2-5; 9 nucleotides match TRBD2. V trimming: 5 bases; J trimming: 5 bases; junction bases outside the gene matches: 12. CDR1 and CDR2 from the germline V gene are MNHNY and SVGAGI (reference sequence). This CDR3 is built from 16 residues.

The chain combines TRBV7-9 with TRBJ2-5, with D unclear. Trimming took 1 base from V and 2 from J, leaving 8 bases between them. The CDR3 extends over 14 amino acids. Germline V lookup: CDR1 SEHNR, CDR2 FQNEAQ (reference sequence). CDR3 nucleotides: TGTGCCAGCAGCTTAGTAACTACTCAAGAGACCCAGTACTTC. It translates to CASSLVTTQETQYF.

This chain uses TRBV7-2 with TRBJ2-3; perhaps TRBD1 as D (6 bases). This CDR3 is built from 15 residues. Germline CDR1 is SGHTA and CDR2 is FQGNSA. V lost 7 bases to trimming and J lost 4 bases, with 18 bases between them. The CDR3 reads CASNLGQTQADTQYF. Written as DNA, the CDR3 is TGTGCCAGCAACCTAGGACAGACCCAGGCAGATACGCAGTATTTT.

The chain has TRBV29-1 and TRBJ2-5, with D unclear. Matching the DNA end better, TRBJ2-7 makes the J call doubtful. Germline CDR1 SQVTM, CDR2 ANQGSEA. The CDR3 loop spans 12 amino acids. CDR3 DNA: TGCAGCGTTGCTGAGAGCTCCTACGAGCAGTACTTC. Protein: CSVAESSYEQYF.

The V call is TRBV7-6, the J call TRBJ1-5; the D gene is possibly TRBD1 (5 bases). The germline gives CDR1 SGHVS, CDR2 FNYEAQ. V was clipped by 5 bases and J by 6 bases, with 14 bases between them. The CDR3 consists of 14 residues. The CDR3 here is CASSARGGVQPQHF. In DNA, the CDR3 is TGTGCCAGCAGCGCCCGCGGGGGGGTTCAGCCCCAGCATTTT.

V is TRBV6-6 and J is TRBJ2-7; 10 nucleotides align to TRBD1. Germline V lookup: CDR1 MNHNY, CDR2 SVGAGI (reference sequence). The CDR3 is made up of 14 amino acids. The J segment lost 1 base and the V segment lost 4 bases, leaving 1 base of the junction unmatched. The CDR3 protein is CASSWTGGSYEQYF. In DNA form, the CDR3 reads TGTGCCAGCAGTTGGACAGGGGGTTCCTACGAGCAGTACTTC.

The genes are TRBV6-1 and TRBJ2-7; 9 nucleotides match TRBD1. The CDR3 is 15 amino acids. Germline CDR1 is MNHNS and CDR2 is SASEGT. V lost 2 bases to trimming and J lost 3 bases; unmatched junction nucleotides: 5. CDR3 sequence reads: CASSERTGEYYEQYF. CDR3 DNA: TGTGCCAGCAGTGAAAGGACAGGGGAGTACTACGAGCAGTACTTC.

The chain is built from TRBV9 and TRBJ2-3, with 14 bases matching TRBD2. Trimming at V came to 4 bases and at J to 6 bases, leaving 4 bases not matched to a gene. The CDR3 length is 15 residues. Germline V CDR1 and CDR2: SGDLS, YYNGEE. CDR3 sequence (DNA): TGTGCCAGCAGCCCGACTAGCGGGGGGGCCGATACGCAGTATTTT. Amino acids: CASSPTSGGADTQYF.